This is a list of T cell receptor beta chains from one sample in a study of PD-1 and CTLA-4 blockade in melanoma. Sequencing used immunoSEQ multiplex PCR; TCRdb keeps in-frame clones, though not all of them. The sample includes 20,000 to 25,000 clones, about 87% seen only once; the top ten take 7.8%. Source: CD8+ T cells from peripheral blood, taken before anti-PD-1 treatment. These receptors all stem from a human donor with melanoma. The CDR3 runs from the conserved cysteine through the conserved F or W. Fields, in order: V gene, D gene, clone size, J gene, CDR3 protein, CDR3 DNA. The D gene is left open where the match is weak. A row's size may be missing; if present it is once, few, many or a size class.

TRBV4-1	TRBD1	-	TRBJ1-1	CASSPRTGNTEAFF	TGCGCCAGCAGCCCCCGGACAGGGAACACTGAAGCTTTCTTT
TRBV19	TRBD1	-	TRBJ1-2	CASRGDRVGGYTF	TGTGCCAGTAGAGGGGACAGGGTCGGCGGCTACACCTTC
TRBV2	-	-	TRBJ2-1	CASSEKSFSYNEQFF	TGTGCCAGCAGTGAAAAGAGTTTCTCCTACAATGAGCAGTTCTTC
TRBV2	-	-	TRBJ1-5	CASSDPGYNQPQHF	TGTGCCAGCAGTGATCCGGGGTACAATCAGCCCCAGCATTTT
TRBV4-1	-	-	TRBJ2-1	CASSQDGDPDNEQFF	TGCGCCAGCAGCCAAGATGGGGACCCGGACAATGAGCAGTTCTTC
TRBV9	-	-	TRBJ1-5	CASSVAYDQPQHF	TGTGCCAGCAGCGTAGCTTACGACCAGCCCCAGCATTTT
TRBV5-1	-	-	TRBJ2-7	CASSLYPAVSRYEQYF	TGCGCCAGCAGCTTGTACCCAGCGGTCTCCCGGTACGAGCAGTACTTC
TRBV27	-	-	TRBJ1-1	CASSFSGLTEAFF	TGTGCCAGCAGTTTCTCAGGGCTCACTGAAGCTTTCTTT
TRBV29-1	TRBD2	-	TRBJ2-5	CSVEDPLAGAVRETQYF	TGCAGCGTTGAAGATCCTCTAGCGGGGGCTGTGCGAGAGACCCAGTACTTC
TRBV7-9	TRBD1	-	TRBJ2-3	CASSLPRTGISTDTQYF	TGTGCCAGCAGCTTACCACGGACAGGAATAAGCACAGATACGCAGTATTTT
TRBV7-8	TRBD2	-	TRBJ2-1	CASSSLTSGAAIEQFF	TGTGCCAGCAGCTCACTGACTAGCGGGGCGGCTATTGAGCAGTTCTTC
TRBV4-2	-	-	TRBJ1-2	CASSQVGVNYGYTF	TGTGCCAGCAGCCAAGTCGGGGTAAACTATGGCTACACCTTC
TRBV15	-	-	TRBJ1-1	CATSIPLGGGLNTEAFF	TGTGCCACCAGCATCCCACTCGGCGGGGGCCTGAACACTGAAGCTTTCTTT
TRBV28	-	-	TRBJ1-2	CASSPWDLSQEVTF	TGTGCCAGCAGTCCCTGGGACCTCTCGCAAGAGGTCACCTTC
TRBV15	-	once	TRBJ2-1	CATSRERDGSYNEQFF	TGTGCCACCAGCAGAGAGAGGGACGGGAGCTACAATGAGCAGTTCTTC
TRBV6-5	-	-	TRBJ1-2	CASSYSEQGEVYGYTF	TGTGCCAGCAGTTACTCGGAGCAGGGAGAGGTCTATGGCTACACCTTC
TRBV4-1	-	-	TRBJ1-2	CASSQFPTGSYGYTF	TGCGCCAGCAGCCAGTTCCCAACAGGGAGCTATGGCTACACCTTC
TRBV28	-	-	TRBJ1-4	CASNLWAGDNEKLFF	TGTGCCAGCAACCTTTGGGCGGGCGATAATGAAAAACTGTTTTTT
TRBV28	-	-	TRBJ1-1	CASSFISTEAFF	TGTGCCAGCAGTTTTATTAGCACTGAAGCTTTCTTT
TRBV27	-	-	TRBJ2-4	CASSSIPLAKNIQYF	TGTGCCAGCAGTTCGATCCCTCTAGCCAAAAACATTCAGTACTTC
TRBV9	-	-	TRBJ1-1	CASSVGDTEAFF	TGTGCCAGCAGCGTAGGGGACACTGAAGCTTTCTTT
TRBV4-1	-	-	TRBJ1-2	CASSPSHDSLYGYTF	TGCGCCAGCAGCCCCTCGCACGACAGCCTCTATGGCTACACCTTC
TRBV15	TRBD1	once	TRBJ1-6	CATSRDDREYNSPLHF	TGTGCCACCAGCAGGGACGACAGGGAATATAATTCACCCCTCCACTTT
TRBV19	-	-	TRBJ1-1	CASSPAAGRGMNTEAFF	TGTGCCAGTAGTCCGGCTGCAGGGAGGGGGATGAACACTGAAGCTTTCTTT
TRBV13	TRBD1	-	TRBJ2-7	CASSGGQGAYEQYF	TGTGCCAGCAGCGGGGGACAGGGGGCTTACGAGCAGTACTTC
TRBV4-1	-	-	TRBJ1-2	CASLQMDTATYGYTF	TGCGCCAGCCTCCAAATGGATACAGCAACCTATGGCTACACCTTC
TRBV28	TRBD1	-	TRBJ1-4	CASTEQGAQGLFF	TGTGCCAGCACTGAACAGGGGGCCCAGGGACTGTTTTTT
TRBV4-1	-	-	TRBJ2-7	CASSQTEDSYEQYF	TGCGCCAGCAGCCAAACGGAGGACTCCTACGAGCAGTACTTC
TRBV7-9	TRBD1	-	TRBJ1-3	CASSSGQGAGNTIYF	TGTGCCAGCAGCTCAGGACAGGGGGCTGGAAACACCATATATTTT
TRBV28	TRBD1	-	TRBJ1-6	CASGTGVPEYNSPLHF	TGTGCCAGCGGGACAGGGGTCCCCGAATATAATTCACCCCTCCACTTT
TRBV3-1/TRBV3-2	-	-	TRBJ1-2	CASSQEWNGYTF	TGTGCCAGCAGCCAAGAGTGGAATGGCTACACCTTC
TRBV11-2	TRBD2	-	TRBJ2-3	CASSFAGLASTDTQYF	TGTGCCAGCAGCTTTGCGGGACTAGCTAGCACAGATACGCAGTATTTT
TRBV2	-	-	TRBJ1-1	CASSEWQGITEAFF	TGTGCCAGCAGTGAGTGGCAGGGTATCACTGAAGCTTTCTTT
TRBV15	-	once	TRBJ1-1	CATSPGMENTEAFF	TGTGCCACCAGCCCCGGGATGGAGAACACTGAAGCTTTCTTT
TRBV24-1	TRBD2	-	TRBJ2-1	CATSDRGLADEQFF	TGTGCCACCAGTGATCGTGGACTAGCCGATGAGCAGTTCTTC
TRBV19	-	medium-sized	TRBJ2-2	CASSIGVTGELFF	TGTGCCAGTAGTATAGGGGTTACCGGGGAGCTGTTTTTT
TRBV4-1	TRBD1	-	TRBJ2-7	CASSHTGTGLSYEQYF	TGCGCCAGCAGCCACACCGGGACAGGACTCTCCTACGAGCAGTACTTC